These 17 T cell receptor beta chains were all obtained from the same sample, sequenced in a study of T cells after yellow fever vaccination. Each CDR3 protein is one row after TCRdb ran MiXCR on the 5' RACE reads. The sample contains approximately 300,000 distinct CDR3 sequences, about 10% of which appear only once. The sequencing used CD4+ T cells sorted from PBMCs, collected 45 days after the yellow fever booster vaccination. Every receptor here comes from a man aged 18 to 30 who received the YFV17D yellow fever vaccine.

A few counts support this clonotype. The chain has TRBV6-2 or TRBV6-3 and TRBJ2-3; the D gene is possibly TRBD2 (6 bases). Germline V gene lookup returns CDR1 MNHEY and CDR2 SVGEGT. The CDR3 runs to 15 residues. Trimming took 5 bases from V and 0 from J, leaving 12 bases between them. CDR3 sequence (DNA): TGTGCCAGCAGTAAACCCGGGACTAGCACAGATACGCAGTATTTT. Its translation is CASSKPGTSTDTQYF.

The rearrangement joins TRBV5-8 to TRBJ2-7; D is unclear. Per the germline V gene, CDR1 is SGHTS and CDR2 is YDEGEE. The CDR3 has 14 residues. V dropped 4 bases and J dropped 9 bases, with 20 bases sitting between them. The CDR3 here is CASSGFLVPGRQYV. The DNA of the CDR3 is TGTGCCAGCAGCGGGTTTTTGGTGCCCGGTAGGCAGTACGTC.

V and J are TRBV7-2 and TRBJ1-5; D perhaps matches TRBD1 (5 bases). The V end was cut by 4 bases, the J end by 9 bases, with 19 bases between. This CDR3 comprises 15 residues. The germline CDR1 and CDR2 sequences are SGHTA and FQGNSA. This CDR3 is CASSSQAAEIWPQHF. The CDR3 coding sequence is TGTGCCAGCAGCTCACAGGCCGCCGAAATTTGGCCCCAGCATTTT. The complete variable domain, with remaining parts taken from reference TRBV7-2 and TRBJ1-5, reads GAGVSQSPSNKVTEKGKDVELRCDPISGHTALYWYRQSLGQGLEFLIYFQGNSAPDKSGLPSDRFSAERTGGSVSTLTIQRTQQEDSAVYLCASSSQAAEIWPQHFGDGTRLSIL.

Only a few counts were recorded for this clonotype. The V gene is TRBV20-1, the J gene TRBJ2-5; 12 bases align to TRBD1. The CDR3 length is 16 residues. V was pared by 5 bases and J by 2 bases, with 9 bases of the junction left unmatched. Looked up from germline, CDR1 is DFQATT and CDR2 is SNEGSKA (reference sequence). The CDR3 coding sequence is TGCAGTGCTTCCGGGACAGGGGGCCTTGGACAAGAGACCCAGTACTTC. Its protein is CSASGTGGLGQETQYF.

This clonotype was seen a few times. The chain recombines TRBV6-5 with TRBJ1-1; 7 bases fit TRBD1. The CDR3 contains 14 residues. From germline, CDR1 is MNHEY and CDR2 SVGAGI. V lost 4 bases to trimming and J lost 4 bases; unmatched junction nucleotides: 6. This CDR3 reads CASSSYTGVTEAFF. DNA of the CDR3: TGTGCCAGCAGTTCCTACACAGGGGTCACTGAAGCTTTCTTT.

The sample holds a few counts of this clonotype. The V gene is TRBV7-2, the J gene TRBJ2-7, with 9 nucleotides matching TRBD1. V trimming: 1 base; J trimming: 3 bases; junction bases outside the gene matches: 1. The V gene's germline CDR1 is SGHTA and CDR2 FQGNSA. This CDR3 has 14 residues. In DNA form, the CDR3 reads TGTGCCAGCAGCTTAGACAGGGGGCTCTACGAGCAGTACTTC. This sequence encodes CASSLDRGLYEQYF.

The gene calls are TRBV20-1 and TRBJ2-2; the D gene is possibly TRBD1 (5 bases). The germline V gene has CDR1 DFQATT and CDR2 SNEGSKA (reference sequence). Trimming stripped 5 bases from V and 1 base from J, with 8 bases between. The CDR3 totals 13 residues. The CDR3 reads CSAATGNTGELFF. In DNA form, the CDR3 reads TGCAGTGCTGCTACAGGGAACACCGGGGAGCTGTTTTTT.

This clonotype was detected ten times or more. CDR3 in amino acids: CASSLSGASYNEQFF. CDR3 DNA sequence: TGTGCCAGCAGCTTGAGCGGGGCCTCCTACAATGAGCAGTTCTTC. The V and J genes are TRBV5-8 and TRBJ2-1, with TRBD2 matching over 7 bases. Germline loops: CDR1 SGHTS, CDR2 YDEGEE. The CDR3 is 15 amino acids. The ends lost 1 base at V and 0 bases at J; junction bases unmatched: 1. The entire variable domain, with the rest obtained from reference TRBV5-8 and TRBJ2-1, is as follows: EAGVTQSPTHLIKTRGQQATLRCSPISGHTSVYWYQQALGLGLQFLLWYDEGEERNRGNFPPRFSGRQFPNYSSELNVNALELEDSALYLCASSLSGASYNEQFFGPGTRLTVL.

This clonotype was counted only a few times. V is TRBV7-9 and J is TRBJ2-5; D may be TRBD2 (6 bases). Trimming stripped 5 bases from V and 1 base from J, with 14 bases between. This CDR3 region has 15 residues. CDR1 is SEHNR and CDR2 is FQNEAQ in the germline V gene (reference sequence). CDR3 DNA: TGTGCCAGCAGCGCCTCCGGGGGAGCCCAAGAGACCCAGTACTTC. Translated, it gives CASSASGGAQETQYF.

The V call is TRBV6-2 or TRBV6-3, the J call TRBJ2-7; 8 positions agree with TRBD2. Per the germline V gene, CDR1 is MNHEY and CDR2 is SVGEGT. The CDR3 covers 17 residues. V lost 0 bases to trimming and J lost 2 bases; unmatched junction nucleotides: 9. CDR3 sequence (DNA): TGTGCCAGCAGTTACTCGATCAGCCAGCGGGGGACCTACGAGCAGTACTTC. As protein: CASSYSISQRGTYEQYF.

The rearrangement uses TRBV3-1 and TRBJ2-5, with D perhaps TRBD2 (6 bases). The CDR3 spans 14 residues. V lost 6 bases and J 5 bases, leaving 16 bases between the germline ends. The germline V gene has CDR1 LGHDT and CDR2 YNNKEL (reference sequence). CDR3: CASSYRGGRETQYF. Written as DNA, the CDR3 is TGTGCCAGCAGTTACCGGGGAGGCCGGGAGACCCAGTACTTC.

This clonotype was found a few times. The chain employs TRBV4-1 and TRBJ2-1, with 7 bases lining up with TRBD2. With V trimmed by 3 bases and J by 6 bases, 8 bases remained unmatched. The germline gives CDR1 MGHRA, CDR2 YSYEKL. The length of the CDR3 is 15 residues. CDR3 bases: TGCGCCAGCAGCCAGTTTGGACTAGTTCTCAATGAGCAGTTCTTC. Protein: CASSQFGLVLNEQFF.

This clonotype was counted between two and nine times. The V and J genes are TRBV9 and TRBJ1-2; 10 positions agree with TRBD1. V was pared by 4 bases and J by 3 bases, with 9 bases of the junction left unmatched. The CDR3 has 16 residues. The germline gives CDR1 SGDLS, CDR2 YYNGEE. This chain's CDR3 is CASSRARTGGYYGYTF. CDR3 in DNA: TGTGCCAGCAGCCGAGCCCGGACAGGGGGGTACTATGGCTACACCTTC.

This clonotype was seen many times. The rearrangement joins TRBV6-2 or TRBV6-3 to TRBJ2-5; 10 nucleotides match TRBD2. V dropped 5 bases and J dropped 3; count of bases not matched to a gene: 3. This CDR3 contains 14 residues. CDR1 and CDR2 (germline): MNHEY, SVGEGT. CDR3 nucleotides: TGTGCCAGCAGTCTCCTAGCGGGGGAAGAGACCCAGTACTTC. Translation: CASSLLAGEETQYF.

This clonotype occurred many times. The chain links TRBV11-2 to TRBJ2-1; TRBD1 matches 9 bases. This CDR3 contains 14 residues. CDR1 is SGHAT, CDR2 FQNNGV, per germline. The trim removed 5 bases at V and 6 bases at J, leaving 5 bases unmatched. CDR3 DNA sequence: TGTGCCAGCAGCCCGGACAGGGGCAGCAATGAGCAGTTCTTC. This gives the protein CASSPDRGSNEQFF.

The table lists this clonotype with a few counts. This rearrangement joins TRBV7-2 to TRBJ1-3; D not certain. CDR1 and CDR2 from the germline V gene are SGHTA and FQGNSA. The CDR3 runs 15 residues. V was shortened by 4 bases and J by 2 bases, with 12 bases between the two germline ends. In DNA, the CDR3 is TGTGCCAGCAGCTCCCTCAGCCTGGCTGGAAACACCATATATTTT. This codes for CASSSLSLAGNTIYF.

This clonotype was recorded many times. J is TRBJ2-5 and V is TRBV9, with D tentatively TRBD1 (5 bases). V lost 3 bases, J lost 4 bases, and 13 bases lay in between. Germline values: CDR1 SGDLS, CDR2 YYNGEE. The CDR3 consists of 14 residues. The CDR3 spells CASSALRGPETQYF. In nucleotides, the CDR3 is TGTGCCAGCAGCGCGCTTAGGGGCCCAGAGACCCAGTACTTC.